This TCR beta chain was sequenced during a study of cytomegalovirus exposure and HLA in healthy donors. Turning to the study itself: It was reported in a later analysis that the 120 or so validation repertoires used the same platform as the approximately 620 first-cohort repertoires. Study observations and caveats: The authors confirmed in vitro that a few CMV-associated chains were specific for CMV antigens. Rare sequences made up most TCRs, while some public TCRs were found in many donors. It was fewer than 200 TCR beta chains that were listed as cytomegalovirus-associated.

There are a few counts of this clone. Its specificity is not known. Assay used: immunoSEQ multiplex PCR; TCRdb lists only in-frame clones, some missing. The sample has 150,000 to 200,000 clones, over 80% seen once. J gave up 5 bases and V 8 bases, and 7 bases lay outside the gene matches. CDR1 GTSNPN and CDR2 SVGIG come from the germline V gene (reference sequence). The CDR3 has 12 residues. The source material was PBMCs. This TCR came from a man aged 25-45 years in good health and CMV-seropositive. The chain joins TRBV30 to TRBJ2-7, with 9 bases identical to TRBD1. The CDR3 bases are TGTGCCAGTGGACAGGGGAGTAACGAGCAGTACTTC. Translation: CASGQGSNEQYF.